A selection of T cell receptor beta chains follows, all from one sample in a study of cytomegalovirus exposure and HLA in healthy donors. The data were produced by immunoSEQ multiplex PCR, yet TCRdb's version contains in-frame clones alone and is incomplete. The table has approximately 100,000 clones, roughly 82% seen once; the top ten hold roughly 1.5%. Material: PBMCs. The source is a man in his forties or fifties in good health and CMV-seronegative. Both conserved end residues are trimmed from each CDR3. Clone size is given for some rows only: seen once, a few or many times, or a class if the clone is expanded.

v_gene	j_gene	abundance	CDR3aa
TRBV2	TRBJ1-5	.	ASRELNQPQH
TRBV6-6	TRBJ2-1	.	ASSYIAGGNNEQF
TRBV28	TRBJ1-2	.	ASTSGVSNYGYT
TRBV11-3	TRBJ2-1	.	ASSRGGGGAGNEQF
TRBV7-8	TRBJ2-1	.	ASSILAGKHNEQF
TRBV5-5	TRBJ1-4	.	ASGDQELF
TRBV11-2	TRBJ2-1	.	ASSFGTGSYNEQF
TRBV18	TRBJ2-5	.	ASSLWTGPTQETQY
TRBV7-2	TRBJ1-4	.	ASSLRTGDEKLF
TRBV5-5	TRBJ1-5	.	ASSLPGGFNQPQH
TRBV14	TRBJ2-2	.	ASSPGTSGTGELF
TRBV6-1	TRBJ1-5	few	ASSGRETQH
TRBV7-9	TRBJ1-6	.	ASSYYRDSEGSPLH
TRBV29-1	TRBJ2-7	.	SVETEGYEQY
TRBV6-5	.	.	ASSPSSTGYEQY
TRBV7-7	TRBJ2-5	.	ASSLLGSGETQY